This T cell receptor beta chain originates from a study of a mutant IDH1 vaccine in newly diagnosed glioma. The overall study: Former treatment meant radiotherapy, temozolomide, or both; the majority had gotten both.

CDR1 and CDR2 from the germline V gene are MNHNS and SASEGT. Between the trimmed V and J ends, which lost 4 bases and 0 bases, there was a span of 7 bases. The CDR3 spans 13 residues. Only in-frame clones appear in the TCRdb table, and some are missing; sequencing was by immunoSEQ multiplex PCR. The sample lists more than 25,000 clones; 79% were seen once. This clone was recorded only once. Its antigen is unknown. Time point reported: week 35, safety follow-up. Vaccinated patients received 300 ug of mutant IDH1 20-mer peptide per dose, with topical imiquimod. Across weeks 1, 3, 5, 7, 11, 15, 19 and 23, patients received a vaccination each time, eight in all.

The genes are TRBV6-1 and TRBJ2-7, with D possibly TRBD1 on 5 matching bases. This material consisted of PBMCs, taken from a glioma patient whose treatment included an IDH1 peptide vaccine. The receptor was derived from a woman younger than 45 with glioma. Some clones in this sample may be carry-over from other donors' samples. The CDR3 loop reads CASSVTASYEQYF. CDR3 nucleotide sequence: TGTGCCAGCAGTGTGACAGCCTCCTACGAGCAGTACTTC.